The 11 T cell receptor beta chains below all came from one sample that was sequenced in a study of blood T cell repertoires in COVID-19. Profiled with immunoSEQ multiplex PCR; TCRdb holds only in-frame clones, not every one. Here the sample spans a few hundred thousand clones, approximately 84% being singletons. The sample was peripheral blood. The receptors stem from a person aged 70 to 85 with COVID-19, enrolled during active disease.

This clone was counted between two and nine times. The chain carries TRBV5-4 and TRBJ2-7, with a weak D call TRBD1 (5 bases). From germline, CDR1 is SGHNT and CDR2 YYREEE (reference sequence). The CDR3 has 17 residues. Deletions cut 0 bases from V and 4 bases from J, with 20 bases between. The CDR3 is CASSLEVSPGYSYEQYF. The CDR3 DNA reads as TGTGCCAGCAGCTTGGAAGTCAGCCCAGGGTATTCTTACGAGCAGTACTTC.

This clone was recorded once. The V call is TRBV3-1 (or the pseudogene TRBV3-2), the J call TRBJ1-5, with a weak D call TRBD1 (5 bases). The germline gives CDR1 LGHDT, CDR2 YNNKEL (reference sequence). The CDR3 has 15 amino acids. Trimming shortened V by 1 base and J by 9 bases, and 16 bases separated the two germline ends. The CDR3 region has the DNA TGTGCCAGCAGCCAAGGACGCGTAGGGGCTCCGCCCCAGCATTTT. Its protein is CASSQGRVGAPPQHF.

The genes are TRBV29-1 and TRBJ2-1; TRBD2 matches 9 bases. After removal of 7 bases from V and 4 bases from J, the junction contained 8 bases not matched to a gene. This CDR3 comprises 14 residues. CDR1 is SQVTM and CDR2 is ANQGSEA in the germline V gene. The chain's CDR3 is CSGLSGGMYNEQFF. The CDR3 DNA reads TGCAGCGGATTGAGCGGGGGGATGTACAATGAGCAGTTCTTC.

The genes are TRBV10-3 and TRBJ2-7; D may be TRBD2 (5 bases). Deletions cut 5 bases from V and 2 bases from J, with 19 bases between. The CDR3 has 16 amino acids. Germline values: CDR1 ENHRY, CDR2 SYGVKD. The CDR3 is CAISPKGVGDAYEQYF. CDR3 DNA sequence: TGTGCCATCAGTCCCAAGGGAGTGGGAGATGCCTACGAGCAGTACTTC.

This chain joins TRBV28 and TRBJ1-1, with unresolved D. This CDR3 has 14 amino acids. Trimming removed 3 bases at V and 5 bases at J, with 13 bases between. Germline CDR1 is MDHEN and CDR2 is SYDVKM. CDR3 DNA sequence: TGTGCCAGCAGTTTTGAGGTATACAAGACTGAAGCTTTCTTT. Protein product: CASSFEVYKTEAFF. The variable domain in full, completed from reference TRBV28 and TRBJ1-1, reads DVKVTQSSRYLVKRTGEKVFLECVQDMDHENMFWYRQDPGLGLRLIYFSYDVKMKEKGDIPEGYSVSREKKERFSLILESASTNQTSMYLCASSFEVYKTEAFFGQGTRLTVV.

The V gene is TRBV6-4, the J gene TRBJ2-7; a possible D gene is TRBD1 (6 bases). V shed 4 bases and J shed 3 bases, with 13 bases lying between them. Germline CDR1 is MRHNA and CDR2 is SNTAGT. The CDR3 is made up of 14 amino acids. DNA of the CDR3: TGTGCCAGCAGTGCGACTACAGGGAACTACGAGCAGTACTTC. This encodes CASSATTGNYEQYF.

V is TRBV4-3 and J is TRBJ2-7; 14 nucleotides match TRBD2. The germline gives CDR1 LGHNA, CDR2 YSLEER. The CDR3 contains 16 residues. V lost 4 bases to trimming and J lost 9 bases; unmatched junction nucleotides: 11. The CDR3: CASSPHGLAGGVGQYF. For the CDR3, the DNA is TGCGCCAGCAGCCCCCACGGACTAGCGGGAGGAGTCGGGCAGTACTTC.

Regarding this clone: Additional DNA sequences in this sample encode the identical CDR3. The chain is built from TRBV5-1 and TRBJ2-5; 8 bases align to TRBD1. With 1 base clipped from V and 2 bases from J, the junction kept 1 base outside the gene matches. Germline V gene lookup returns CDR1 SGHRS and CDR2 YFSETQ. The CDR3 has 14 residues. The CDR3 reads CASSLRQGQETQYF. CDR3 sequence (DNA): TGCGCCAGCAGCTTGCGACAGGGGCAAGAGACCCAGTACTTC.

This CDR3 is CASSSAAGPTPYEQYF. For the CDR3, the DNA is TGTGCCAGCAGCTCCGCAGCGGGGCCCACTCCCTACGAGCAGTACTTC. The chain carries TRBV13 and TRBJ2-7, with 7 positions matching TRBD2. The CDR3 totals 16 residues. CDR1 is PRHDT, CDR2 FYEKMQ, per germline (reference sequence). Trimming removed 4 bases from V and 2 bases from J; junction bases left unmatched: 11.

The V and J genes are TRBV18 and TRBJ2-2, with a weak D call TRBD1 (6 bases). Per germline, CDR1 KGHSH and CDR2 LQKENI. The V end was cut by 2 bases, the J end by 2 bases, with 12 bases between. This CDR3 spans 16 amino acids. As DNA, the CDR3 is TGTGCCAGCTCACCAGGACAGAGAGGAAACACCGGGGAGCTGTTTTTT. Translated: CASSPGQRGNTGELFF. Full variable domain (outside the CDR3, taken from reference TRBV18 and TRBJ2-2): NAGVMQNPRHLVRRRGQEARLRCSPMKGHSHVYWYRQLPEEGLKFMVYLQKENIIDESGMPKERFSAEFPKEGPSILRIQQVVRGDSAAYFCASSPGQRGNTGELFFGEGSRLTVL.

The chain combines TRBV10-3 with TRBJ1-3; D is uncertain. The V end lost 3 bases, the J end lost 0 bases, and 15 bases lay between the germline ends. From germline, CDR1 is ENHRY and CDR2 SYGVKD. CDR3 length: 17 residues. For the CDR3, the DNA is TGTGCCATCAGTGAAGTATGGGCGAGTTTCTCTGGAAACACCATATATTTT. Its translation: CAISEVWASFSGNTIYF.